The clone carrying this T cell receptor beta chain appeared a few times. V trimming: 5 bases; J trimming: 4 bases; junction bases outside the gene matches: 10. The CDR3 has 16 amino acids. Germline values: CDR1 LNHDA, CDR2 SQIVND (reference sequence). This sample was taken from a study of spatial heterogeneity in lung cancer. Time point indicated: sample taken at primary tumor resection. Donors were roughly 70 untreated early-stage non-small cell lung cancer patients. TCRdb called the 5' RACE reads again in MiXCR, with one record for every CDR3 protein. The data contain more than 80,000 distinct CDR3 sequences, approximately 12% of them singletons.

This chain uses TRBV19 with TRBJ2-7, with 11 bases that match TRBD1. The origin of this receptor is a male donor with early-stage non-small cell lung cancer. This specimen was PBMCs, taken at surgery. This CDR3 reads CASSDPRDRGTYEQYF. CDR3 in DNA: TGTGCCAGTAGTGACCCCCGGGACAGGGGGACTTACGAGCAGTACTTC.